These T cell receptor beta chains were read from a single sample in a study of human T cells and chemical hapten exposure. Using its own MiXCR run on the RACE reads, TCRdb lists one record per CDR3 protein. Among about 45,000 distinct CDR3 sequences listed, about 3.9% were seen once. Source material: whole blood. These receptors originate from a female donor in good health. Some clones in this sample may be carry-over from other donors' samples. Each CDR3 is given with its conserved first and last residue. The order of the fields is clone size, D gene, J gene, V gene, CDR3 DNA, CDR3 protein. D genes are given only for firm matches. The size field is filled for only some rows; it gives once, few, many or a size class.

size: many; D: -; J: TRBJ2-1; V: TRBV2; DNA: TGTGCCAGCAGTGGATACCGCCTGGGGAACAATGAGCAGTTCTTC; CDR3: CASSGYRLGNNEQFF
size: many; D: -; J: TRBJ2-3; V: TRBV20-1; DNA: TGCAGTGCTAGGCCTGGTGGAAGTACGCAGTATTTT; CDR3: CSARPGGSTQYF
size: many; D: -; J: TRBJ1-5; V: TRBV2; DNA: TGTGCCAGCAGTCCTAATAGGAGCAATCAGCCCCAGCATTTT; CDR3: CASSPNRSNQPQHF
size: many; D: -; J: TRBJ2-7; V: TRBV7-6; DNA: TGTGCCAGCAGCCCCATCGGGGACGTCTCCTACGAGCAGTACTTC; CDR3: CASSPIGDVSYEQYF
size: many; D: TRBD1; J: TRBJ1-2; V: TRBV7-3; DNA: TGTGCCAGCAGCTTAACCGGGGACAGGGCCTCCCCCTACACCTTC; CDR3: CASSLTGDRASPYTF
size: -; D: TRBD1; J: TRBJ2-7; V: TRBV18; DNA: TGTGCCAGCTCACCACCGGCGGGGGACAGGGCGTCCTACGAGCAGTACTTC; CDR3: CASSPPAGDRASYEQYF
size: many; D: -; J: TRBJ2-6; V: TRBV29-1; DNA: TGCAGCGTTGGATTAGGTGGATCTGGGGCCAACGTCCTGACTTTC; CDR3: CSVGLGGSGANVLTF
size: many; D: -; J: TRBJ2-1; V: TRBV4-2; DNA: TGTGCCAGCAGCCAAGGCGGGGAGTTCTACAATGAGCAGTTCTTC; CDR3: CASSQGGEFYNEQFF
size: many; D: TRBD2; J: TRBJ2-3; V: TRBV10-3; DNA: TGTGCCATCACCTCGACGACTAGCGGCAACACAGATACGCAGTATTTT; CDR3: CAITSTTSGNTDTQYF
size: many; D: -; J: TRBJ2-7; V: TRBV9; DNA: TGTGCCAGCAGCCCAGGTGGGCAGGGCTACGAGCAGTACTTC; CDR3: CASSPGGQGYEQYF
size: many; D: -; J: TRBJ2-7; V: TRBV3-1; DNA: TGTGCCAGCAGCCAAGGGGCAGGGCCCCGTTACGAGCAGTACTTC; CDR3: CASSQGAGPRYEQYF
size: -; D: -; J: TRBJ1-1; V: TRBV5-4; DNA: TGTGCCAGCAGCGCCGGGACCGATGGTTCCGGAGGGGCTTTCTTT; CDR3: CASSAGTDGSGGAFF
size: many; D: TRBD1; J: TRBJ2-7; V: TRBV20-1; DNA: TGCAGTGCTCTAAACAGGGGGCTTGGCGAGCAGTACTTC; CDR3: CSALNRGLGEQYF
size: many; D: -; J: TRBJ1-2; V: TRBV4-3; DNA: TGCGCCAGCAGCCAAGATCCCTACGGATTCTATGGCTACACCTTC; CDR3: CASSQDPYGFYGYTF
size: many; D: -; J: TRBJ2-4; V: TRBV18; DNA: TGTGCCAGCTCAAGTTTGGCCAAAAACATTCAGTACTTC; CDR3: CASSSLAKNIQYF
size: few; D: -; J: TRBJ1-4; V: TRBV20-1; DNA: TGCAGTGTCCGACGGCCAACTAATGAAAAACTGTTTTTT; CDR3: CSVRRPTNEKLFF
size: many; D: -; J: TRBJ1-4; V: TRBV28; DNA: TGTGCCAGCAGTTTATGGGGGGGAGCAACTAATGAAAAACTGTTTTTT; CDR3: CASSLWGGATNEKLFF
size: many; D: TRBD1; J: TRBJ1-2; V: TRBV6-5; DNA: TGTGCCAGCAGTTACTCTGAGGGGGCCTATGGCTACACCTTC; CDR3: CASSYSEGAYGYTF
size: many; D: -; J: TRBJ1-3; V: TRBV12-3/TRBV12-4; DNA: TGTGCCAGCAAACCCTTGCCAAGTCGGTCCGGAAACACCATATATTTT; CDR3: CASKPLPSRSGNTIYF
size: many; D: -; J: TRBJ2-3; V: TRBV29-1; DNA: TGCACCGCTCTCCCCGGTGGCAGGATCACAGATACGCAGTATTTT; CDR3: CTALPGGRITDTQYF
size: many; D: -; J: TRBJ1-2; V: TRBV9; DNA: TGTGCCAGCAGCGTAGAGGGGAACTATGGCTACACCTTC; CDR3: CASSVEGNYGYTF
size: many; D: -; J: TRBJ1-1; V: TRBV12-3/TRBV12-4; DNA: TGTGCCAGCAGAACTACTACCCGGGGGAACACTGAAGCTTTCTTT; CDR3: CASRTTTRGNTEAFF
size: -; D: TRBD1; J: TRBJ2-2; V: TRBV7-6; DNA: TGTGCCAGCAGCGCAGGACAGGGCAGGGAGCTGTTTTTT; CDR3: CASSAGQGRELFF